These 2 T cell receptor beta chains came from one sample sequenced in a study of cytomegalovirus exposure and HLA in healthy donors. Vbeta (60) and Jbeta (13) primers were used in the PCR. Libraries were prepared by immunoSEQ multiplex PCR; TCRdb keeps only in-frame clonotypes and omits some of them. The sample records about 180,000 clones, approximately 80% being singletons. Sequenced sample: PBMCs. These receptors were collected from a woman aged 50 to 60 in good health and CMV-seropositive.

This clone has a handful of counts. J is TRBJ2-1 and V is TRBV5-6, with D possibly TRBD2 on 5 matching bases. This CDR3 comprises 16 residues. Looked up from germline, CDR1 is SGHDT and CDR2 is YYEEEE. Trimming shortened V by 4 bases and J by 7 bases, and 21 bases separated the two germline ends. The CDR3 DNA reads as TGTGCCAGCAGCGGGGAGTGGACTCGAGGAAAGAATGAGCAGTTCTTC. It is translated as CASSGEWTRGKNEQFF.

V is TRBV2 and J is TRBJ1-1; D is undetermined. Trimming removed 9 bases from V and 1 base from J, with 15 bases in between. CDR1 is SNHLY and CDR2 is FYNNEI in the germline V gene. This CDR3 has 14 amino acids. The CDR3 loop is CARRRVATNTEAFF. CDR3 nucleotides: TGTGCCAGACGCCGTGTAGCAACGAACACTGAAGCTTTCTTT.